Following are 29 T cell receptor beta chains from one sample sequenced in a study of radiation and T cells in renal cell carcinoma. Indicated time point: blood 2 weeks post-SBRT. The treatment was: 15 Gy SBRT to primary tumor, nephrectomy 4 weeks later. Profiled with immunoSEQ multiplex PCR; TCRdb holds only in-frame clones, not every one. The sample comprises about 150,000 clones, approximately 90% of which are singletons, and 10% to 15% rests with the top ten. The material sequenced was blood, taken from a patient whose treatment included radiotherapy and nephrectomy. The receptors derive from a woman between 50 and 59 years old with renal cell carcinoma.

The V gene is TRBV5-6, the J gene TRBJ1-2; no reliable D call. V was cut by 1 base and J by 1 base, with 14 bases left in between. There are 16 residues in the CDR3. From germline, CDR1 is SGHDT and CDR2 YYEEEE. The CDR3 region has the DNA TGTGCCAGCAGCTTGCCTTCGCCAGTCGATAACTATGGCTACACCTTC. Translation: CASSLPSPVDNYGYTF.

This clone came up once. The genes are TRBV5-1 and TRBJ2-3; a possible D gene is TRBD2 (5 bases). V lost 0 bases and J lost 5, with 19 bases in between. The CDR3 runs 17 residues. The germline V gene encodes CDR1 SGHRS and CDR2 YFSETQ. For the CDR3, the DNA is TGCGCCAGCAGCTTGGGAGTGGCGGGCGGCGTGGGAGATACGCAGTATTTT. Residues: CASSLGVAGGVGDTQYF. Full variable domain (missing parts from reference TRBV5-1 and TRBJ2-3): KAGVTQTPRYLIKTRGQQVTLSCSPISGHRSVSWYQQTPGQGLQFLFEYFSETQRNKGNFPGRFSGRQFSNSRSEMNVSTLELGDSALYLCASSLGVAGGVGDTQYFGPGTRLTVL.

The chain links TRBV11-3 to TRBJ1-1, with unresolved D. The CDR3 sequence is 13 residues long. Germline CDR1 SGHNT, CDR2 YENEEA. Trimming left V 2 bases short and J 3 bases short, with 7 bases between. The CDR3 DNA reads TGTGCCAGCAGCTTATCGTATGACACTGAAGCTTTCTTT. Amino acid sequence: CASSLSYDTEAFF.

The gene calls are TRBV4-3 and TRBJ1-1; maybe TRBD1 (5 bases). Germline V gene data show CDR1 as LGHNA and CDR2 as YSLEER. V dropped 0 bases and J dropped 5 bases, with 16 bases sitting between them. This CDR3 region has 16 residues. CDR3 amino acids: CASSQDLGDRDTEAFF. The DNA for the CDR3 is TGCGCCAGCAGCCAAGATTTGGGGGATCGCGATACTGAAGCTTTCTTT.

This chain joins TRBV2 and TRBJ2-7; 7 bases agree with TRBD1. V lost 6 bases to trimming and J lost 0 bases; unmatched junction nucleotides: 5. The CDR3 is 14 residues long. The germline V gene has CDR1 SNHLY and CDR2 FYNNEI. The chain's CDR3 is CASRLEGASYEQYF. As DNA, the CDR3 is TGTGCCAGCAGGCTAGAGGGGGCCTCCTACGAGCAGTACTTC.

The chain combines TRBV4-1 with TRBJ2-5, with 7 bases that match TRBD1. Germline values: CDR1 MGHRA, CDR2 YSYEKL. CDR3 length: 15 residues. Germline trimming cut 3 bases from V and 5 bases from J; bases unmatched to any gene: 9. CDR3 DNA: TGCGCCAGCAGCCAGGCTCGACAGGGCGCCGAGACCCAGTACTTC. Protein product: CASSQARQGAETQYF.

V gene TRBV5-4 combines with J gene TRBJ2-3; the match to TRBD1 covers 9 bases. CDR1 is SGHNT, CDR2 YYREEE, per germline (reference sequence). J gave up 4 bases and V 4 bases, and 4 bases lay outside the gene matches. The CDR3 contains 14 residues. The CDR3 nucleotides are TGTGCCAGCAGCCGGGACAGGGTGTCAGATACGCAGTATTTT. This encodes CASSRDRVSDTQYF.

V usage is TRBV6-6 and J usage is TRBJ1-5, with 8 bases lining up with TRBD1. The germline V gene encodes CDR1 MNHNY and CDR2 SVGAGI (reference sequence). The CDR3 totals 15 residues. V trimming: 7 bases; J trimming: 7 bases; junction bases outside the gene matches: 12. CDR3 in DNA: TGTGCCAGCATTCAGGACAGGGACGTCGTCCAGCCCCAGCATTTT. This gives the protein CASIQDRDVVQPQHF.

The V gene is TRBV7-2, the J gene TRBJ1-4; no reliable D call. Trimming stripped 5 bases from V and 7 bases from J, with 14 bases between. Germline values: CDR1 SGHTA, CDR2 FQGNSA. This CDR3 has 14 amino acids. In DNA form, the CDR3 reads TGTGCCAGCAGCGCATGGAAGGCGGGTGAAAAACTGTTTTTT. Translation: CASSAWKAGEKLFF. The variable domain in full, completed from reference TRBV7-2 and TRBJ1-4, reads GAGVSQSPSNKVTEKGKDVELRCDPISGHTALYWYRQSLGQGLEFLIYFQGNSAPDKSGLPSDRFSAERTGGSVSTLTIQRTQQEDSAVYLCASSAWKAGEKLFFGSGTQLSVL.

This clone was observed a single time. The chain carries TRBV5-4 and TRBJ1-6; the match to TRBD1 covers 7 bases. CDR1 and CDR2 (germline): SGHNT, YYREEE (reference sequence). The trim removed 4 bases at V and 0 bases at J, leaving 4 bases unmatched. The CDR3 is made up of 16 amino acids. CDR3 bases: TGTGCCAGCAGCGGCAGGGGGAGCTCCTATAATTCACCCCTCCACTTT. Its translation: CASSGRGSSYNSPLHF.

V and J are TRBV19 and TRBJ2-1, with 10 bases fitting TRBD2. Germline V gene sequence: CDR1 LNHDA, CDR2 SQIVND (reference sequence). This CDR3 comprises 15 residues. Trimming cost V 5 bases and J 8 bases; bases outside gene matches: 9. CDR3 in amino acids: CASSWSGGAGYEQFF. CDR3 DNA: TGTGCCAGTAGTTGGAGCGGGGGGGCCGGTTATGAGCAGTTCTTC.

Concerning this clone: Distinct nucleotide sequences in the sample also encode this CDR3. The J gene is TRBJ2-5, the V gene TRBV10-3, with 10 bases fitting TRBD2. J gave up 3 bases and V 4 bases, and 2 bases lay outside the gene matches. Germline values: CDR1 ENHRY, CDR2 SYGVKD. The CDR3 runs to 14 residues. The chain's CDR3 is CAISASGGKETQYF. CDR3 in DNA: TGTGCCATCAGTGCTAGCGGGGGTAAAGAGACCCAGTACTTC.

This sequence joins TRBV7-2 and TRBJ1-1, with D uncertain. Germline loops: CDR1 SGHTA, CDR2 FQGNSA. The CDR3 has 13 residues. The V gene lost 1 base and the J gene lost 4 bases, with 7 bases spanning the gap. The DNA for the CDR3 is TGTGCCAGCAGCTTAGGTTCGGGCACTGAAGCTTTCTTT. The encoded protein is CASSLGSGTEAFF.

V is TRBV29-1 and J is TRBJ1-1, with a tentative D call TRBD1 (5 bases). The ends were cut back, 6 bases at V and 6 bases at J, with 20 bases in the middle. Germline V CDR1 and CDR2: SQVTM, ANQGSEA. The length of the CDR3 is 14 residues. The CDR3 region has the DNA TGCAGCGTCGCGCGGGGGAATCGGGTCCCTGAAGCTTTCTTT. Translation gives CSVARGNRVPEAFF.

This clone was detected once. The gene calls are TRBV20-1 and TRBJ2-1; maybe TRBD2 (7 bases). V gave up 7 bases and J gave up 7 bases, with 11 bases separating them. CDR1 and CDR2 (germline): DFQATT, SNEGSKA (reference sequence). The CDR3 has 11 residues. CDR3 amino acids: CSGGGLNEQFF. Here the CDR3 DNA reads TGCAGTGGGGGGGGCCTTAATGAGCAGTTCTTC.

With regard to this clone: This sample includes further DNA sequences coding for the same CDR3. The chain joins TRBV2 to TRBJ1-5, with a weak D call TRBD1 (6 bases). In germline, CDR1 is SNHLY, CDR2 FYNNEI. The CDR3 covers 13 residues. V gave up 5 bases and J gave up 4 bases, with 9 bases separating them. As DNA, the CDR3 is TGTGCCAGCAGTAGCCAGGGGAATCAGCCCCAGCATTTT. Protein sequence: CASSSQGNQPQHF.

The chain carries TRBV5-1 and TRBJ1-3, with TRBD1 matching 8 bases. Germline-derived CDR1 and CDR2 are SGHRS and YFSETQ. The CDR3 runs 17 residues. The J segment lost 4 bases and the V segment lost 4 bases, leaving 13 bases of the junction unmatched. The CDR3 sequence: CASSPTAGGFDGNTIYF. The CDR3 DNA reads TGCGCCAGCAGCCCAACAGCAGGGGGCTTCGACGGAAACACCATATATTTT.

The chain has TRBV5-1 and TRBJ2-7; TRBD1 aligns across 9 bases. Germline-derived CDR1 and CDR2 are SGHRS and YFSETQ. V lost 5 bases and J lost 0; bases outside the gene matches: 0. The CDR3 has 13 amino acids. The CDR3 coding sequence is TGCGCCAGCAGACAGGGGGCCTCCTACGAGCAGTACTTC. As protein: CASRQGASYEQYF.

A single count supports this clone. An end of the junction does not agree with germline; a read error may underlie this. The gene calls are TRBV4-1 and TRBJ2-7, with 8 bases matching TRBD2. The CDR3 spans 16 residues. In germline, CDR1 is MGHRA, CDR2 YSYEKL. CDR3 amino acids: CASSQVLAGLSYEQYF. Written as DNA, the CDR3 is TGCGCCAGCAGCCAAGTTCTAGCGGGCCTCTCCTATGAGCAGTACTTC.

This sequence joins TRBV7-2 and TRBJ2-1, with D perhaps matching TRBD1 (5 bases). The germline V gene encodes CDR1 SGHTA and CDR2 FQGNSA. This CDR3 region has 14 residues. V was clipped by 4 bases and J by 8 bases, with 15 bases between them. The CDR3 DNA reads TGTGCCAGCAGCTCCCCAAGAAGGGGCGATGAGCAGTTCTTC. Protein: CASSSPRRGDEQFF. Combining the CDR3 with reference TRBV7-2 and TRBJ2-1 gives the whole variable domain GAGVSQSPSNKVTEKGKDVELRCDPISGHTALYWYRQSLGQGLEFLIYFQGNSAPDKSGLPSDRFSAERTGGSVSTLTIQRTQQEDSAVYLCASSSPRRGDEQFFGPGTRLTVL.

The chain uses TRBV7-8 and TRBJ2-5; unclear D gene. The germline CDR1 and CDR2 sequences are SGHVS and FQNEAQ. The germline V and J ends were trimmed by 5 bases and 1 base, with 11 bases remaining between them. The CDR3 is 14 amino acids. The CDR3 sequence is CASSPVQLQETQYF. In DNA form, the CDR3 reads TGTGCCAGCAGCCCCGTACAGCTCCAAGAGACCCAGTACTTC.

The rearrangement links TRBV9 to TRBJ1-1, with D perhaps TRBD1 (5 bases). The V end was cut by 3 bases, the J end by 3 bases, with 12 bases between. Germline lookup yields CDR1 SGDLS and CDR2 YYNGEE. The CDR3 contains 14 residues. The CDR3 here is CASSAQGWDTEAFF. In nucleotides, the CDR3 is TGTGCCAGCAGCGCTCAGGGCTGGGACACTGAAGCTTTCTTT.

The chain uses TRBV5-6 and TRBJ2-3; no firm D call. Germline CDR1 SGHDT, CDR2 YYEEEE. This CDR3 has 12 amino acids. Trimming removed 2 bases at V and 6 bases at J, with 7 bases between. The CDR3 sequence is CASSLLGDTQYF. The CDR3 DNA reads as TGTGCCAGCAGCTTATTAGGGGATACGCAGTATTTT. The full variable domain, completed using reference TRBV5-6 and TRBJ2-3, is DAGVTQSPTHLIKTRGQQVTLRCSPKSGHDTVSWYQQALGQGPQFIFQYYEEEERQRGNFPDRFSGHQFPNYSSELNVNALLLGDSALYLCASSLLGDTQYFGPGTRLTVL.

CDR3 loop: CASSLDLRNTEAFF. As DNA, the CDR3 is TGTGCCAGCAGCTTAGACTTGAGGAACACTGAAGCTTTCTTT. The chain carries TRBV7-8 and TRBJ1-1; D is uncertain. Trimming removed 1 base from V and 1 base from J, with 7 bases in between. The CDR3 has 14 residues. Germline CDR1 SGHVS, CDR2 FQNEAQ. The variable domain in full, completed from reference TRBV7-8 and TRBJ1-1, reads GAGVSQSPRYKVAKRGQDVALRCDPISGHVSLFWYQQALGQGPEFLTYFQNEAQLDKSGLPSDRFFAERPEGSVSTLKIQRTQQEDSAVYLCASSLDLRNTEAFFGQGTRLTVV.

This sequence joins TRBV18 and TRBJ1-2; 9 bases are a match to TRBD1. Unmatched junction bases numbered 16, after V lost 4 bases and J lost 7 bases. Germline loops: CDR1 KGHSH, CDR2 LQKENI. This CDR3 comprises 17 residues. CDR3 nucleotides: TGTGCCAGCTCACTTACAGGGGGCGCGGACGAGGGGACTGGCTACACCTTC. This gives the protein CASSLTGGADEGTGYTF.

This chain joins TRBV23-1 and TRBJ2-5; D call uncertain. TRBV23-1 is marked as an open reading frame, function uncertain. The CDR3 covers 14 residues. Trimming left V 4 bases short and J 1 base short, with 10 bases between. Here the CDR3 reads CASSRSEIQETQYF. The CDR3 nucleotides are TGCGCCAGCAGTCGATCCGAAATCCAAGAGACCCAGTACTTC.

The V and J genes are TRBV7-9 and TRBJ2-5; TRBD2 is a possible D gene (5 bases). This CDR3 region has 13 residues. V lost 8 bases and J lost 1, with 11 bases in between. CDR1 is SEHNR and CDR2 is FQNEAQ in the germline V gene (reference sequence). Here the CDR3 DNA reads TGTGCCAGCGTTACGGGGAGCCAAGAGACCCAGTACTTC. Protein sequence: CASVTGSQETQYF.

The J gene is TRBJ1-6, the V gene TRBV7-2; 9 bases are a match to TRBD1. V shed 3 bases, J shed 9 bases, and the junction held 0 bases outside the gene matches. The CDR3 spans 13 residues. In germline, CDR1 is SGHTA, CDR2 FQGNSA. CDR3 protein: CASSLDRGSPLHF. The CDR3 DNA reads TGTGCCAGCAGCTTGGACAGGGGTTCACCCCTCCACTTT.

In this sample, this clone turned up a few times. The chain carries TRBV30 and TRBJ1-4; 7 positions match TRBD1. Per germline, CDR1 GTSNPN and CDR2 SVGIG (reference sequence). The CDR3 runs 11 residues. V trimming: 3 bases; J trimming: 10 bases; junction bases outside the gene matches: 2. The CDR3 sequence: CAWSQGGKLFF. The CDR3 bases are TGTGCCTGGAGCCAGGGGGGAAAACTGTTTTTT.